This passage covers 18 T cell receptor beta chains from one sample sequenced in a study of blood T cell repertoires in COVID-19. The data were produced by immunoSEQ multiplex PCR, yet TCRdb's version contains in-frame clones alone and is incomplete. There are about 480,000 clones in the sample; roughly 91% occur only once, and roughly 8.3% lies in the top ten. Material: peripheral blood. Receptors originate from a woman aged 45-59 years with COVID-19, enrolled during active disease.

The rearrangement uses TRBV10-3 and TRBJ2-3, with 11 nucleotides matching TRBD2. Per the germline V gene, CDR1 is ENHRY and CDR2 is SYGVKD. The CDR3 contains 16 residues. V lost 4 bases and J lost 5; bases outside the gene matches: 8. The CDR3: CAISGSSGGAEDTQYF. Here the CDR3 DNA reads TGTGCCATCAGTGGAAGTAGCGGGGGGGCGGAAGATACGCAGTATTTT.

This chain connects TRBV3-1 (or the pseudogene TRBV3-2) to TRBJ1-1, with 9 bases that match TRBD1. The J segment lost 5 bases and the V segment lost 4 bases, leaving 8 bases of the junction unmatched. This CDR3 comprises 15 residues. Germline CDR1 and CDR2: LGHDT and YNNKEL (reference sequence). Here the CDR3 reads CASSRTGTGKTEAFF. The CDR3 region has the DNA TGTGCCAGCAGCCGTACCGGGACAGGGAAAACTGAAGCTTTCTTT.

This clone has more than one count but fewer than ten. The chain is built from TRBV11-2 and TRBJ1-4; D is unclear. CDR3 size: 11 residues. V shed 4 bases and J shed 10 bases, with 7 bases lying between them. CDR1 and CDR2 from the germline V gene are SGHAT and FQNNGV. The DNA for the CDR3 is TGTGCCAGCAGCTATGGCGGAAAACTGTTTTTT. It is translated as CASSYGGKLFF. The complete variable domain, with remaining parts taken from reference TRBV11-2 and TRBJ1-4, reads EAGVAQSPRYKIIEKRQSVAFWCNPISGHATLYWYQQILGQGPKLLIQFQNNGVVDDSQLPKDRFSAERLKGVDSTLKIQPAKLEDSAVYLCASSYGGKLFFGSGTQLSVL.

The V gene is TRBV6-5, the J gene TRBJ1-2, with a tentative D call TRBD1 (5 bases). Germline V gene sequence: CDR1 MNHEY, CDR2 SVGAGI. The CDR3 is made up of 15 amino acids. Trimming shortened V by 6 bases and J by 5 bases, and 19 bases separated the two germline ends. The CDR3 DNA reads TGTGCCAGCAGATCCGACAGATACCCTTGGTATGGCTACACCTTC. This codes for CASRSDRYPWYGYTF.

The gene calls are TRBV27 and TRBJ1-5, with 7 bases identical to TRBD1. Germline CDR1 reads MNHEY; CDR2 reads SMNVEV (reference sequence). V dropped 6 bases and J dropped 1; count of bases not matched to a gene: 9. This CDR3 region has 16 residues. CDR3 bases: TGTGCCAGCAGGGAGACAGGGAGAGGGAGCAATCAGCCCCAGCATTTT. It translates to CASRETGRGSNQPQHF.

The CDR3 loop is CASSGTLPSSTDTQYF. For the CDR3, the DNA is TGTGCCAGCAGCGGGACTCTCCCATCGAGCACAGATACGCAGTATTTT. This chain uses TRBV9 with TRBJ2-3, with a tentative D call TRBD2 (5 bases). Trimming pared 3 bases from V and 0 bases from J, leaving 14 bases between. CDR1 is SGDLS, CDR2 YYNGEE, per germline. The CDR3 is made up of 16 amino acids.

This chain uses TRBV18 with TRBJ2-3; tentatively, D is TRBD2 (5 bases). Trimming removed 6 bases at V and 3 bases at J, with 10 bases between. CDR3 size: 13 residues. From germline, CDR1 is KGHSH and CDR2 LQKENI. The CDR3 sequence: CASSEGQTDTQYF. In DNA form, the CDR3 reads TGTGCCAGCTCTGAGGGTCAGACAGATACGCAGTATTTT. Together with reference TRBV18 and TRBJ2-3, the CDR3 gives the full variable domain: NAGVMQNPRHLVRRRGQEARLRCSPMKGHSHVYWYRQLPEEGLKFMVYLQKENIIDESGMPKERFSAEFPKEGPSILRIQQVVRGDSAAYFCASSEGQTDTQYFGPGTRLTVL.

The chain couples TRBV19 to TRBJ1-2; 7 bases are shared with TRBD1. The germline V gene has CDR1 LNHDA and CDR2 SQIVND (reference sequence). After removal of 5 bases from V and 3 bases from J, the junction contained 15 bases not matched to a gene. The CDR3 is 17 residues long. In DNA form, the CDR3 reads TGTGCCAGTAGTTCCCACAGGGGAGGCGGTTTCGACTATGGCTACACCTTC. Translated, it gives CASSSHRGGGFDYGYTF. The full variable domain, in which reference TRBV19 and TRBJ1-2 provide the parts outside the CDR3, is DGGITQSPKYLFRKEGQNVTLSCEQNLNHDAMYWYRQDPGQGLRLIYYSQIVNDFQKGDIAEGYSVSREKKESFPLTVTSAQKNPTAFYLCASSSHRGGGFDYGYTFGSGTRLTVV.

V usage is TRBV23-1 and J usage is TRBJ2-5, with 8 bases aligning to TRBD1. TRBV23-1 is placed among ORFs of uncertain function. The length of the CDR3 is 17 residues. Losses at the gene ends were 3 bases for V and 0 bases for J; bases not matched to a gene: 9. CDR3 residues: CASSHSYRGQDQETQYF. The DNA for the CDR3 is TGCGCCAGCAGTCACTCCTACCGGGGACAGGACCAAGAGACCCAGTACTTC.

This chain connects TRBV2 to TRBJ1-1; D gene uncertain. The germline V gene has CDR1 SNHLY and CDR2 FYNNEI. This CDR3 has 12 residues. V was cut by 2 bases and J by 4 bases, with 5 bases left in between. The CDR3 nucleotides are TGTGCCAGCAGTGAAACTCCCACTGAAGCTTTCTTT. It is translated as CASSETPTEAFF.

This clone appeared once. The chain is built from TRBV3-1 (or the pseudogene TRBV3-2) and TRBJ2-3; possibly TRBD2 for D (6 bases). The ends were cut back, 3 bases at V and 1 base at J, with 14 bases in the middle. CDR1 is LGHDT, CDR2 YNNKEL, per germline (reference sequence). There are 16 residues in the CDR3. The CDR3 bases are TGTGCCAGCAGCCAGCCGGGGAGGTGGGGCACAGATACGCAGTATTTT. Translating it yields CASSQPGRWGTDTQYF.

The rearrangement uses TRBV29-1 and TRBJ2-6, with unresolved D. The V and J ends lost 7 bases and 0 bases respectively, with 7 bases between them. The CDR3 has 13 residues. Looked up from germline, CDR1 is SQVTM and CDR2 is ANQGSEA. The CDR3 loop is CSAQISGANVLTF. CDR3 bases: TGCAGCGCTCAGATCTCTGGGGCCAACGTCCTGACTTTC. The entire variable domain, with the rest obtained from reference TRBV29-1 and TRBJ2-6, is as follows: SAVISQKPSRDICQRGTSLTIQCQVDSQVTMMFWYRQQPGQSLTLIATANQGSEATYESGFVIDKFPISRPNLTFSTLTVSNMSPEDSSIYLCSAQISGANVLTFGAGSRLTVL.

The J gene is TRBJ2-3, the V gene TRBV10-3; the match to TRBD2 covers 8 bases. V was pared by 4 bases and J by 1 base, with 1 base of the junction left unmatched. Germline V gives CDR1 ENHRY, CDR2 SYGVKD. This CDR3 has 14 amino acids. CDR3 coding DNA: TGTGCCATCAGTGGGCGGGGGGGCACAGATACGCAGTATTTT. Amino acid sequence: CAISGRGGTDTQYF.

The chain couples TRBV15 to TRBJ2-7; D is undetermined. Germline assignment: CDR1 LNHNV and CDR2 YYDKDF (reference sequence). The CDR3 covers 18 residues. The V end was cut by 0 bases, the J end by 0 bases, with 18 bases between. CDR3 DNA: TGTGCCACCAGCAGAGATTCAAGCTCTAGGTACAACTCCTACGAGCAGTACTTC. Protein sequence: CATSRDSSSRYNSYEQYF.

The V and J genes are TRBV7-2 and TRBJ1-3; maybe TRBD1 (5 bases). From germline, CDR1 is SGHTA and CDR2 FQGNSA. The CDR3 is 15 amino acids. Trimming stripped 3 bases from V and 3 bases from J, with 12 bases between. The CDR3 sequence: CASSLDWGGGNTIYF. For the CDR3, the DNA is TGTGCCAGCAGCTTGGACTGGGGGGGTGGAAACACCATATATTTT.

The rearrangement joins TRBV11-2 to TRBJ1-1, with D perhaps matching TRBD1 (5 bases). This CDR3 is 15 amino acids long. CDR1 and CDR2 from the germline V gene are SGHAT and FQNNGV. Trimming cost V 5 bases and J 6 bases, with 19 bases left between them. The CDR3 is CASSAQTGVVAEAFF. The CDR3 nucleotides are TGTGCCAGCAGCGCCCAGACGGGGGTAGTCGCTGAAGCTTTCTTT. Looking up the rest from reference TRBV11-2 and TRBJ1-1 gives the full variable domain: EAGVAQSPRYKIIEKRQSVAFWCNPISGHATLYWYQQILGQGPKLLIQFQNNGVVDDSQLPKDRFSAERLKGVDSTLKIQPAKLEDSAVYLCASSAQTGVVAEAFFGQGTRLTVV.

This chain links TRBV5-1 with TRBJ1-1; D is undetermined. This CDR3 spans 14 amino acids. Germline V gene sequence: CDR1 SGHRS, CDR2 YFSETQ. The V end was cut by 2 bases, the J end by 4 bases, with 12 bases between. The CDR3 region is CASSFLGRVTEAFF. CDR3 nucleotides: TGCGCCAGCAGCTTTTTGGGCAGAGTCACTGAAGCTTTCTTT.

The CDR3 coding sequence is TGTGCTAGTGGTCTCCCGGTCGCGGGGGGACTAGCGGGTGCGGTCGAGCAGTACTTC. Translation gives CASGLPVAGGLAGAVEQYF. V and J are TRBV12-5 and TRBJ2-7; 12 nucleotides align to TRBD2. The CDR3 spans 19 residues. In germline, CDR1 is LGHNT, CDR2 FRNRAP. The ends lost 5 bases at V and 6 bases at J; junction bases unmatched: 20.